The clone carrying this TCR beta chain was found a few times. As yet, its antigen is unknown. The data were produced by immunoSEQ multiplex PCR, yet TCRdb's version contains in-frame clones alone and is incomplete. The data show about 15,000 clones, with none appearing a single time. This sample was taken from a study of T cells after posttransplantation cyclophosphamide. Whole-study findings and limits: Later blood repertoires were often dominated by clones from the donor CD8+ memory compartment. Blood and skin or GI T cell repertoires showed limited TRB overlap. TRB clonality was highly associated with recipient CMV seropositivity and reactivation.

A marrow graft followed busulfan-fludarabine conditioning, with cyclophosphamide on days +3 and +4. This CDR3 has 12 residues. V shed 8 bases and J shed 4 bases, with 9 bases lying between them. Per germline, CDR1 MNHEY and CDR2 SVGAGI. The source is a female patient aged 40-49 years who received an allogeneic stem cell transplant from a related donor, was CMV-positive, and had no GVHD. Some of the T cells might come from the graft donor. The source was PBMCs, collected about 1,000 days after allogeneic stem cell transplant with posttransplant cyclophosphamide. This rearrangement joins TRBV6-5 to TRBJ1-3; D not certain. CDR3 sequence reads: CASRGPGNTIYF. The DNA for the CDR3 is TGTGCCAGCCGAGGTCCAGGAAACACCATATATTTT.